The clone carrying this T cell receptor (beta chain) has a handful of counts. The antigen remains unidentified. CDR1 and CDR2 (germline): GTSNPN, SVGIG (reference sequence). After removal of 0 bases from V and 2 bases from J, the junction contained 4 bases not matched to a gene. The CDR3 runs to 15 residues. Of the isolated RNA, all was reverse transcribed, and so the sequenced material was expressed TCRB transcripts. The repertoire was sequenced with immunoSEQ multiplex PCR; TCRdb's copy has only in-frame clones and lacks some. Of roughly 150,000 clones in the sample, over 55% were seen once. These data originate in a study of beta chain features in type 1 diabetes. Study findings and constraints: Shorter TCRB CDR3s, moderately but significantly so, were found in Type 1 diabetes patients in all four CD4+ subsets. Patients' naive, central memory and Treg TCRB repertoires seemed closer to one another than those of healthy donors.

Sequenced sample: naive CD4+ T cells from blood. This sequence originates from a man in his thirties or forties with type 1 diabetes. This sequence joins TRBV30 and TRBJ2-3, with 8 nucleotides matching TRBD2. Here the CDR3 DNA reads TGTGCCTGGAGTGTTGGTAGCGGGGTCACAGATACGCAGTATTTT. As protein: CAWSVGSGVTDTQYF.